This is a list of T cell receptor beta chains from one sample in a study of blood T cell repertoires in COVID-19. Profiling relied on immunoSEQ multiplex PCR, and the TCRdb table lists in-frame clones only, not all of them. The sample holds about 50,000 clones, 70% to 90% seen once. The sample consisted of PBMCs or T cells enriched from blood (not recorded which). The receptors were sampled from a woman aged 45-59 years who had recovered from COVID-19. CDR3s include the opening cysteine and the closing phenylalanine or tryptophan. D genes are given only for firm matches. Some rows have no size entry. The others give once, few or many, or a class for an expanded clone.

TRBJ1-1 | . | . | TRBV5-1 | CASSPGWANGGAFF | TGCGCCAGCAGCCCAGGCTGGGCGAATGGTGGGGCTTTCTTT
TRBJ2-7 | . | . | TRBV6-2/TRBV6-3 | CASSRGRGSAYEQYF | TGTGCCAGCAGTAGGGGCAGGGGATCTGCCTACGAGCAGTACTTC
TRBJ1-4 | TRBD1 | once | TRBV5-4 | CASSRTTGEVEKLFF | TGTGCCAGCAGCAGGACTACAGGGGAGGTTGAAAAACTGTTTTTT
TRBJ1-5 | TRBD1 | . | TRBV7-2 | CASSFTGVGNQPQHF | TGTGCCAGCAGCTTCACAGGGGTTGGGAATCAGCCCCAGCATTTT
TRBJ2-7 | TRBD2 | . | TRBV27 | CASSRTPGSGGAGEQYF | TGTGCCAGCAGCCGAACCCCGGGGAGCGGGGGGGCAGGAGAGCAGTACTTC
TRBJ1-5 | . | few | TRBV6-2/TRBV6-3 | CASSYWGDRNQPQHF | TGTGCCAGCAGTTACTGGGGGGATCGAAATCAGCCCCAGCATTTT
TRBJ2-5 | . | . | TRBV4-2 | CASSQDRSSYQETQYF | TGTGCCAGCAGCCAAGATCGAAGCTCGTACCAAGAGACCCAGTACTTC
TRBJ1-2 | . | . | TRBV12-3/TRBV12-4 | CASSRNYGYTF | TGTGCCAGCAGTCGGAACTATGGCTACACCTTC
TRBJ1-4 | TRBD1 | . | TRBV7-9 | CASSAPRDRGGLEEKLFF | TGTGCCAGCAGCGCGCCCCGGGACAGGGGGGGCTTGGAAGAAAAACTGTTTTTT
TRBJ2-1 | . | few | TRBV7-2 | CASSLAFDTGEAEQFF | TGTGCCAGCAGCTTAGCATTCGATACAGGAGAAGCTGAGCAGTTCTTC
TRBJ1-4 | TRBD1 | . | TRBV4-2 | CASSPSLWGQGPIGYFEKLFF | TGTGCCAGCAGCCCGTCTTTGTGGGGACAGGGGCCGATCGGGTATTTTGAAAAACTGTTTTTT
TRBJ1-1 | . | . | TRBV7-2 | CASSDPDRLNTEAFF | TGTGCCAGCAGCGACCCCGACAGATTGAACACTGAAGCTTTCTTT
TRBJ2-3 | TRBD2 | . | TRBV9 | CASSVGGGVRGTDTQYF | TGTGCCAGCAGCGTAGGCGGGGGGGTAAGAGGCACAGATACGCAGTATTTT
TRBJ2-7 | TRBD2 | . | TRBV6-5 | CASSWGLAGSYEQYF | TGTGCCAGCAGTTGGGGACTAGCGGGATCCTACGAGCAGTACTTC
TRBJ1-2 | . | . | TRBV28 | CAIPKLRGHYGYTF | TGTGCCATCCCAAAGCTCAGGGGACACTATGGCTACACCTTC
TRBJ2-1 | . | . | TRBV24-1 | CATSEGAVSPYNEQFF | TGTGCCACCAGTGAGGGAGCAGTGTCGCCTTACAATGAGCAGTTCTTC
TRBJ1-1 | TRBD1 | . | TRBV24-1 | CATSPGGLGTEAFF | TGTGCCACCAGTCCAGGGGGCTTGGGCACTGAAGCTTTCTTT
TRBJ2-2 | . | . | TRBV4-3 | CASSQMDRNTGELFF | TGCGCCAGCAGCCAAATGGACAGAAACACCGGGGAGCTGTTTTTT
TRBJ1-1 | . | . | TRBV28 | CASSLRGPAQGRAFF | TGTGCCAGCAGTCTTAGGGGCCCCGCGCAGGGGAGAGCTTTCTTT
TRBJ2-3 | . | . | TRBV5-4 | CASSYGQGSTDTQYF | TGTGCCAGCAGCTATGGCCAGGGAAGTACAGATACGCAGTATTTT
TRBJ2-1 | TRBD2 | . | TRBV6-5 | CASSYGGRDSYNEQFF | TGTGCCAGCAGTTACGGCGGGAGAGATTCCTACAATGAGCAGTTCTTC
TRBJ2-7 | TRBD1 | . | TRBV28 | CAIQGTGTGAYEQYF | TGTGCCATCCAAGGAACCGGGACAGGGGCTTACGAGCAGTACTTC
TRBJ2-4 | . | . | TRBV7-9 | CASSFAGTKNIQYF | TGTGCCAGCAGCTTTGCAGGGACCAAAAACATTCAGTACTTC
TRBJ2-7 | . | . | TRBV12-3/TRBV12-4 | CASSEQGGEQYF | TGTGCCAGCAGTGAACAGGGTGGAGAGCAGTACTTC
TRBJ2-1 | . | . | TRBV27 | CASSPRPDRGEQFF | TGTGCCAGCAGTCCCCGACCGGATAGAGGTGAGCAGTTCTTC
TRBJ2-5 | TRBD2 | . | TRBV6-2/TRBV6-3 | CASSYAGLAQETQYF | TGTGCCAGCAGTTACGCGGGACTAGCTCAAGAGACCCAGTACTTC
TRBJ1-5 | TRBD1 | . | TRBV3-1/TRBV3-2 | CASSQGTGEAQPQHF | TGTGCCAGCAGCCAAGGGACAGGGGAGGCTCAGCCCCAGCATTTT
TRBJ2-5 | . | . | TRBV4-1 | CASSQDDSRQYF | TGCGCCAGCAGCCAAGATGACTCACGCCAGTACTTC
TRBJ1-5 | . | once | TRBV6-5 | CASSYSSENQPQHF | TGTGCCAGCAGTTACTCGTCGGAGAATCAGCCCCAGCATTTT
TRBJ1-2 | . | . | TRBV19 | CASGGSHDGYGYTF | TGTGCCAGTGGAGGGTCTCACGACGGGTATGGCTACACCTTC
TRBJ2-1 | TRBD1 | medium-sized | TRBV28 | CASSLVAGGYNEQFF | TGTGCCAGCAGTTTAGTGGCAGGGGGATACAATGAGCAGTTCTTC
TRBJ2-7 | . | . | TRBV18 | CASSPIPGVSSYEQYF | TGTGCCAGCTCACCAATCCCAGGGGTGAGCTCCTACGAGCAGTACTTC
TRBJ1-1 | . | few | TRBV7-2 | CASSLAQAGANTEAFF | TGTGCCAGCAGCTTAGCGCAGGCAGGGGCGAACACTGAAGCTTTCTTT
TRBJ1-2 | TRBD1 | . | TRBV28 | CASSLGQGYGYTF | TGTGCCAGCAGTTTAGGACAGGGCTATGGCTACACCTTC
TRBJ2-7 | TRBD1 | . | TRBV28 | CASSHPDRGGEQYF | TGTGCCAGCAGTCACCCGGACAGGGGAGGCGAGCAGTACTTC
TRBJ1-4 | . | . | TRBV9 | CASSIDAAASEKLFF | TGTGCCAGCAGCATAGATGCCGCCGCGAGTGAAAAACTGTTTTTT
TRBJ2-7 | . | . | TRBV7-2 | CASSLGAGSSYEQYF | TGTGCCAGCAGCTTAGGGGCGGGGAGCTCCTACGAGCAGTACTTC
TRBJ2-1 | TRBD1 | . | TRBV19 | CASSRQGWYNEQFF | TGTGCCAGTAGTAGACAGGGTTGGTACAATGAGCAGTTCTTC
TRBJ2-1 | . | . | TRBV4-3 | CASSQGGQGGLYNEQFF | TGCGCCAGCAGCCAAGGGGGGCAGGGGGGACTCTACAATGAGCAGTTCTTC
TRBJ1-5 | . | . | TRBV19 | CASTLGGMDQPQHF | TGTGCCAGTACCCTAGGGGGTATGGATCAGCCCCAGCATTTT
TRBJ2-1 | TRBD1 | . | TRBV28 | CASSLPSGQGNEQFF | TGTGCCAGCAGTTTACCCTCGGGACAGGGGAATGAGCAGTTCTTC
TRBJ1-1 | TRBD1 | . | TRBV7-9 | CASSQLLDRSEAFF | TGTGCCAGCAGCCAGCTCTTGGACAGGAGTGAAGCTTTCTTT
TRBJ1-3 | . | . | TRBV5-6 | CASSLGGPTLFGNTIYF | TGTGCCAGCAGCCTCGGGGGACCTACACTGTTTGGAAACACCATATATTTT
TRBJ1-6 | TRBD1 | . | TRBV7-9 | CASSQQGTPNSPLHF | TGTGCCAGCAGCCAACAGGGGACTCCTAATTCACCCCTCCACTTT
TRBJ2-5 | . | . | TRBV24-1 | CATSQSETQYF | TGTGCCACCAGCCAATCAGAGACCCAGTACTTC
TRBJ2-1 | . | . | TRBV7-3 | CASSLGGVSYNEQFF | TGTGCCAGCAGTCTAGGCGGGGTCTCCTACAATGAGCAGTTCTTC
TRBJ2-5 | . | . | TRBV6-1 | CASSERLTSQETQYF | TGTGCCAGCAGTGAGAGACTCACCTCTCAAGAGACCCAGTACTTC
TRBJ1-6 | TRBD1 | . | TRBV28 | CASRRTSGTGKNSPLHF | TGTGCCAGCAGGCGAACCTCCGGGACAGGGAAAAATTCACCCCTCCACTTT
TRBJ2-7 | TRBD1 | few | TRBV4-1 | CASHGTGTNEQYF | TGCGCCAGCCACGGGACAGGGACAAACGAGCAGTACTTC